This T cell receptor beta chain was observed in a study of PD-L1 blockade in urothelial cancer. Study in general: Males with bladder-origin urothelial cancer constituted about 90% of the 29 patients. Blood yielded a median of approximately 130,000 T cells per sample. After treatment start, blood was analyzed at 3 weeks (second dose) and at 6 weeks.

J lost 4 bases, V lost 3 bases, and 1 base had no gene match. This CDR3 spans 12 amino acids. Germline values: CDR1 SQVTM, CDR2 ANQGSEA. Clones were read by immunoSEQ multiplex PCR, and TCRdb kept only the in-frame ones, dropping some. The top ten clones hold approximately 14% of a sample with 45,000 to 65,000 clones, 65% to 90% of them seen once. As for time point: pretreatment peripheral blood. This clonotype was sampled from a man between 70 and 80 years old with urothelial cancer. This material consisted of PBMCs, taken around atezolizumab (anti-PD-L1) treatment. The genes are TRBV29-1 and TRBJ2-7; 9 nucleotides align to TRBD1. The CDR3: CSVETGGYEQYF. CDR3 DNA: TGCAGCGTTGAGACAGGGGGTTACGAGCAGTACTTC.